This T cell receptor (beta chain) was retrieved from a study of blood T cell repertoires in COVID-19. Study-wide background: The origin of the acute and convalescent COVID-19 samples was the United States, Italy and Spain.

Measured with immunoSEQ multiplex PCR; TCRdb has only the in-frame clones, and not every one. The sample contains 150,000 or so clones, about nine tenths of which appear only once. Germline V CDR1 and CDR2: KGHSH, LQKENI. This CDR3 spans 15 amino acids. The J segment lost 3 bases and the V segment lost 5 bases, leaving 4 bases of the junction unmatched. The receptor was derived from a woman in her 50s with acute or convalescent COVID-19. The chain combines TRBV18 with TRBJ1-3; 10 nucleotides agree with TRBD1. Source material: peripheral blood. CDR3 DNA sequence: TGTGCCAGCTCAGAGACAGGGGGCGTTGGAAACACCATATATTTT. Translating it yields CASSETGGVGNTIYF.